This T cell receptor beta chain was found in a study of blood T cell repertoires in COVID-19. Per the authors' pipeline: The assay estimated nucleated cells by amplifying reference gene primers. Sequenced by immunoSEQ multiplex PCR; TCRdb stores in-frame clones only, minus some. V and J calls and clone size are given by that table; D and trimming were obtained from the DNA. Among around 500,000 clones, approximately 90% were seen once, and the ten largest hold less than 2%. Germline V gene lookup returns CDR1 WSHSY and CDR2 SAAADI. V shed 8 bases and J 6 bases; nucleotides not matched to a gene: 8. The CDR3 is 14 residues long. Individuals aged about 18 to 89 years were recruited from approximately 24 US areas. Resolution of symptoms, clearance, or two negative PCRs was present in recovered Cohort 3 donors.

The sequenced sample was PBMCs or T cells enriched from blood (not recorded which). This clonotype originated in a middle-aged woman who had recovered from COVID-19. The chain joins TRBV10-2 to TRBJ2-1; 9 nucleotides align to TRBD2. Here the CDR3 reads CASAGTSRINEQFF. The CDR3 DNA sequence: TGCGCCAGCGCCGGGACTAGCAGGATCAATGAGCAGTTCTTC.